Each of the 22 T cell receptor beta chains below was sequenced from the same sample in a study of CD8 T cells in ankylosing spondylitis. MiXCR, applied by TCRdb to the 5' RACE reads, yields one record per CDR3 protein. The data hold more than 300,000 distinct CDR3 sequences, with roughly 8% observed a single time. Their specific antigens are unknown. General study points: Apparently characteristic of ankylosing spondylitis blood was a TCR beta motif (eight highly homologous variants).

Specimen: blood, either unsorted or a sorted T cell fraction (not recorded which). Every receptor here comes from a male donor with ankylosing spondylitis.

This clonotype has a handful of counts. The rearrangement joins TRBV19 to TRBJ1-5; D is unclear. V lost 10 bases, J lost 7 bases, and 14 bases lay in between. This CDR3 spans 12 amino acids. From germline, CDR1 is LNHDA and CDR2 SQIVND (reference sequence). The CDR3 coding sequence is TGTGCCACTGCTTATAAATTGCAGCCCCAGCATTTT. Translated: CATAYKLQPQHF.

The V call is TRBV15, the J call TRBJ1-2; TRBD1 agrees at 9 bases. CDR3 length equals 17 residues. Germline-derived CDR1 and CDR2 are LNHNV and YYDKDF (reference sequence). J gave up 8 bases and V 4 bases, and 17 bases lay outside the gene matches. CDR3 in DNA: TGTGCCACCAGCACAAACAGGGGGCGCCGCTTTAGTAGAGGCTACACCTTC. Translation gives CATSTNRGRRFSRGYTF.

This chain connects TRBV12-3 or TRBV12-4 to TRBJ2-3, with 8 bases identical to TRBD1. The length of the CDR3 is 16 residues. Germline trimming cut 5 bases from V and 5 bases from J; bases unmatched to any gene: 12. DNA of the CDR3: TGTGCCAGCAGTCCCCCAGGGACAGGTTCAGGAGATACGCAGTATTTT. This translates into CASSPPGTGSGDTQYF.

This clonotype was detected a few times. The chain links TRBV7-2 to TRBJ2-1; 11 bases are shared with TRBD2. With 1 base clipped from V and 6 bases from J, the junction kept 2 bases outside the gene matches. The CDR3 is 15 residues long. Germline CDR1 SGHTA, CDR2 FQGNSA. The CDR3 region is CASSLVGLAGNEQFF. CDR3 bases: TGTGCCAGCAGCTTAGTAGGACTAGCGGGCAATGAGCAGTTCTTC.

This clonotype showed up just a few times. The gene calls are TRBV7-2 and TRBJ2-1; maybe TRBD2 (5 bases). Trimming took 3 bases from V and 4 from J, leaving 13 bases between them. The CDR3 is made up of 15 amino acids. Per the germline V gene, CDR1 is SGHTA and CDR2 is FQGNSA. The CDR3 is CASSLGSGRYNEQFF. Written as DNA, the CDR3 is TGTGCCAGCAGCTTGGGGAGTGGTAGGTACAATGAGCAGTTCTTC.

The V gene is TRBV5-1, the J gene TRBJ2-3; 15 bases are a match to TRBD2. This CDR3 has 18 residues. Germline V gene data show CDR1 as SGHRS and CDR2 as YFSETQ. Germline trimming cut 4 bases from V and 1 base from J; bases unmatched to any gene: 7. Here the CDR3 DNA reads TGCGCCAGCAGCCTGGGACTAGCGGGAGGCTCTGGCACAGATACGCAGTATTTT. Residues: CASSLGLAGGSGTDTQYF.

CDR3 DNA sequence: TGTGCCATCAGTGGCCCTAGCGGGAGTGGGGACGAGCAGTACTTC. This sequence encodes CAISGPSGSGDEQYF. This chain uses TRBV10-3 with TRBJ2-7; 10 nucleotides align to TRBD2. From germline, CDR1 is ENHRY and CDR2 SYGVKD. V trimming: 4 bases; J trimming: 5 bases; junction bases outside the gene matches: 8. There are 15 residues in the CDR3.

The V gene is TRBV2, the J gene TRBJ2-7; perhaps D is TRBD1 or TRBD2 (5 bases each). The CDR3 is 13 residues long. The germline gives CDR1 SNHLY, CDR2 FYNNEI. Trimming removed 6 bases at V and 6 bases at J, with 15 bases between. The chain's CDR3 is CASSSRELGEQYF. CDR3 nucleotide sequence: TGTGCCAGCAGCTCCAGGGAGTTGGGCGAGCAGTACTTC.

Ten or more counts support this clonotype. The chain combines TRBV25-1 with TRBJ2-7; D possibly corresponds to TRBD1 (6 bases). The CDR3 totals 14 residues. From germline, CDR1 is MGHDK and CDR2 SYGVNS. Trimming stripped 7 bases from V and 3 bases from J, with 16 bases between. CDR3 nucleotide sequence: TGTGCCAGCAAGGGACACGTTCCCATCTACGAGCAGTACTTC. It yields the protein CASKGHVPIYEQYF.

As regards this clonotype: This could be a read error, since a much larger clone is one nucleotide away. The V call is TRBV29-1, the J call TRBJ2-1; possible D gene TRBD2, 6 bases. From germline, CDR1 is SQVTM and CDR2 ANQGSEA. This CDR3 region has 10 residues. The CDR3 spells CRVGGIEQFF. The CDR3 bases are TGCAGAGTTGGGGGGATTGAGCAGTTCTTC.

This chain joins TRBV7-8 and TRBJ1-1; tentative D call: TRBD1 (6 bases). Germline assignment: CDR1 SGHVS and CDR2 FQNEAQ. The CDR3 contains 16 residues. V was cut by 1 base and J by 2 bases, with 14 bases left in between. In nucleotides, the CDR3 is TGTGCCAGCAGCTTAGAAACCCAGGGGATAAACACTGAAGCTTTCTTT. Translated, it gives CASSLETQGINTEAFF.

The chain links TRBV7-2 to TRBJ2-1; 8 nucleotides agree with TRBD2. The CDR3 extends over 15 amino acids. CDR1 SGHTA and CDR2 FQGNSA come from the germline V gene. The trim removed 2 bases at V and 5 bases at J, leaving 5 bases unmatched. CDR3 residues: CASSLSLAVNNEQFF. The CDR3, as DNA: TGTGCCAGCAGCTTATCACTAGCGGTCAACAATGAGCAGTTCTTC.

Only a few counts were recorded for this clonotype. This chain uses TRBV4-2 with TRBJ1-3; possibly TRBD1 for D (5 bases). Germline V CDR1 and CDR2: LGHNA, YNFKEQ. The CDR3 covers 15 residues. V lost 3 bases and J 2 bases, leaving 11 bases between the germline ends. The chain's CDR3 is CASSQERGTGNTIYF. The CDR3 DNA reads TGTGCCAGCAGCCAGGAACGGGGGACTGGAAACACCATATATTTT.

This clonotype was observed at least ten times. The V gene is TRBV3-1, the J gene TRBJ2-1; tentatively, D is TRBD2 (5 bases). This CDR3 has 17 amino acids. CDR1 is LGHDT and CDR2 is YNNKEL in the germline V gene (reference sequence). V was pared by 0 bases and J by 7 bases, with 19 bases between. The CDR3: CASSQETRRQPGNEQFF. The CDR3 region has the DNA TGTGCCAGCAGCCAAGAAACTAGGCGACAACCGGGGAATGAGCAGTTCTTC.

V gene TRBV7-3 combines with J gene TRBJ1-6, with 7 bases identical to TRBD1. The junction had 5 bases not matched to a gene; V was cut back by 5 bases and J by 7 bases. This CDR3 comprises 14 residues. CDR1 and CDR2 from the germline V gene are SGHTA and FQGTGA. CDR3 sequence (DNA): TGTGCCAGCAGCCTACAGGGGACGAATTCACCCCTCCACTTT. Its protein is CASSLQGTNSPLHF.

This clonotype was seen a few times. This chain joins TRBV27 and TRBJ2-6; D is undetermined. CDR1 and CDR2 from the germline V gene are MNHEY and SMNVEV (reference sequence). The CDR3 consists of 16 residues. V was shortened by 2 bases and J by 4 bases, with 12 bases between the two germline ends. The CDR3 sequence is CASSLISGYGANVLTF. In DNA form, the CDR3 reads TGTGCCAGCAGTTTAATCTCAGGTTACGGGGCCAACGTCCTGACTTTC.

This clonotype has a handful of counts. V usage is TRBV19 and J usage is TRBJ1-5; D is unclear. CDR1 and CDR2 (germline): LNHDA, SQIVND (reference sequence). V lost 9 bases and J lost 2, with 14 bases in between. This CDR3 region has 14 residues. The DNA for the CDR3 is TGTGCCAGGCACACCGGGAGGGGCAATCAGCCCCAGCATTTT. Its translation is CARHTGRGNQPQHF.

This clonotype appeared a few times. The V and J genes are TRBV13 and TRBJ1-2, with D hard to call. The CDR3 totals 11 residues. Per germline, CDR1 PRHDT and CDR2 FYEKMQ (reference sequence). V was trimmed by 3 bases and J by 7 bases, leaving 6 bases between them. The CDR3, as DNA: TGTGCCAGCAGCTTTTGGGGTGGCTACACCTTC. This gives the protein CASSFWGGYTF.

There are a few counts of this clonotype. This chain connects TRBV11-2 to TRBJ1-6, with 9 bases that match TRBD1. CDR1 is SGHAT, CDR2 FQNNGV, per germline. V shed 5 bases and J 9 bases; nucleotides not matched to a gene: 8. This CDR3 is built from 15 residues. CDR3 amino acids: CASSSTGTGFSPLHF. As DNA, the CDR3 is TGTGCCAGCAGCAGTACCGGGACAGGGTTTTCACCCCTCCACTTT.

The rearrangement links TRBV5-1 to TRBJ2-3, with a tentative D call TRBD1 (5 bases). Germline V gives CDR1 SGHRS, CDR2 YFSETQ. V was pared by 0 bases and J by 0 bases, with 11 bases between. This CDR3 is built from 16 residues. The CDR3 DNA sequence: TGCGCCAGCAGCTTGGAGGGGTTATCTAGCACAGATACGCAGTATTTT. This gives the protein CASSLEGLSSTDTQYF.

This clonotype has more than one count but fewer than ten. This chain links TRBV2 with TRBJ1-4; no clear D gene. CDR1 SNHLY and CDR2 FYNNEI come from the germline V gene. This CDR3 region has 15 residues. V was shortened by 8 bases and J by 5 bases, with 18 bases between the two germline ends. The CDR3 loop reads CASLGVGETNEKLFF. CDR3 sequence (DNA): TGTGCCAGCCTGGGCGTCGGGGAAACGAATGAAAAACTGTTTTTT.

CDR3 bases: TGCGCCAGCAGCCAAACCGGACAGGCCTACGAGCAGTACTTC. It is translated as CASSQTGQAYEQYF. The chain couples TRBV4-1 to TRBJ2-7; TRBD1 agrees at 7 bases. With 2 bases clipped from V and 2 bases from J, the junction kept 3 bases outside the gene matches. The germline V gene has CDR1 MGHRA and CDR2 YSYEKL. The CDR3 extends over 14 amino acids.